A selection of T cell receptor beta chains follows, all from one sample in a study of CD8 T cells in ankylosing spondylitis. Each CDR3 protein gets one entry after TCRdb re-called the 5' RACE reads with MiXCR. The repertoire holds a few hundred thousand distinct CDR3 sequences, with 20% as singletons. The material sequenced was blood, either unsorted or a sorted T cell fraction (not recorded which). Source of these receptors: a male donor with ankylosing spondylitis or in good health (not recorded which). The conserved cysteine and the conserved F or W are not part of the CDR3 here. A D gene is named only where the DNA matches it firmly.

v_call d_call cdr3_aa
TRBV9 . ASSSGGGQGTNEQF
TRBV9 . ASSVGWAGSTDTQY
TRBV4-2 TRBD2 ASSQGGGDNEQF
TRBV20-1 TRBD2 SARDREGEDTQY
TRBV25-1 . ASSEGGLGSPLH
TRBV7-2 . ASSFRVPDPLH
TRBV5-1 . ASSGGQPQETQY
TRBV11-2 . ASSKGNTIY
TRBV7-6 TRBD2 ASSLAGRGGSETQY
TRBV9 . ASSVGTTVNTEAF
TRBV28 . ASSFRHNEQF
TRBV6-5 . ASSSPGQETQETQY
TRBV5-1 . ASSPVQGILSGANVLT
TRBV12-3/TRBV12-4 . ASSLEAVAGTQY
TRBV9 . ASSVEPSDTQY
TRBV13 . ASSPSRVNTEAF
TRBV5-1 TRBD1 ASSRTGGYMNTEAF
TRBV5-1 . ASSILSSQETQY
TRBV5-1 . ATSPGDSNQPQH
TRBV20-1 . SASSVETQY
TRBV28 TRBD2 ASKGGIPTGELF
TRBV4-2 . ASSQDRGAYGYT
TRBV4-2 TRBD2 ASSQDLAGGIDTQY
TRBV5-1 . ASRQELNTGELF
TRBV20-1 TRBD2 SARGIDSGTGTDTQY
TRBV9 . ASSVDGRSQETQY
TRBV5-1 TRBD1 ASSLTGTGGATNEKLF
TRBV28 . ASSSSGLNTEAF
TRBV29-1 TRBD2 SVVGTSGSNEQF
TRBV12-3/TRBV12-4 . ASTIATGPNYGYT
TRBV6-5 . ASSYPGELF
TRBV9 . ASTLIQSQEAF
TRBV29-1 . SVWGVDEKLF
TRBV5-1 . ASSDSTRPGELF
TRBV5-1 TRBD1 ASRRAGTDYGYT